A single sample gave rise to the 32 T cell receptor beta chains below, sequenced in a study of T cell responses to AZD1222 COVID-19 vaccine. Libraries were prepared by immunoSEQ multiplex PCR; TCRdb keeps only in-frame clonotypes and omits some of them. The sample carries around 77,000 clones, around 90% recorded once. The source was peripheral blood, collected on day 0 of AZD1222 vaccination. The receptors come from an adult in good health.

This clone was detected only a few times. Within the sample, other DNA sequences also encode this same CDR3. The genes are TRBV11-3 and TRBJ1-1, with D unclear. Looked up from germline, CDR1 is SGHNT and CDR2 is YENEEA. The CDR3 has 13 residues. Trimming took off 5 bases at V and 2 bases at J, with 9 bases between the two ends. The CDR3 spells CASSLYQNTEAFF. DNA of the CDR3: TGTGCCAGCAGCCTCTACCAAAACACTGAAGCTTTCTTT. Supplemented by reference TRBV11-3 and TRBJ1-1, the full variable domain reads EAGVVQSPRYKIIEKKQPVAFWCNPISGHNTLYWYLQNLGQGPELLIRYENEEAVDDSQLPKDRFSAERLKGVDSTLKIQPAELGDSAVYLCASSLYQNTEAFFGQGTRLTVV.

This chain joins TRBV30 and TRBJ2-3; 9 nucleotides line up with TRBD2. Germline loops: CDR1 GTSNPN, CDR2 SVGIG (reference sequence). The CDR3 runs to 13 residues. With 3 bases clipped from V and 3 bases from J, the junction kept 1 base outside the gene matches. The CDR3 bases are TGTGCCTGGAGAGCGGGGGGAACAGATACGCAGTATTTT. Encoded protein: CAWRAGGTDTQYF.

The chain carries TRBV2 and TRBJ1-4; D ambiguous. Germline values: CDR1 SNHLY, CDR2 FYNNEI. The V gene lost 8 bases and the J gene lost 8 bases, with 18 bases spanning the gap. The CDR3 is 14 residues long. The CDR3 spells CASRVPTEDEKLFF. CDR3 sequence (DNA): TGTGCCAGCCGCGTACCCACAGAGGACGAAAAACTGTTTTTT.

V and J are TRBV9 and TRBJ1-3; D uncertain. V dropped 3 bases and J dropped 0 bases, with 16 bases sitting between them. Germline V lookup: CDR1 SGDLS, CDR2 YYNGEE. The CDR3 length is 17 residues. The CDR3 DNA follows: TGTGCCAGCAGCGCCTCGTCGGGCAGGACCTCTGGAAACACCATATATTTT. It specifies CASSASSGRTSGNTIYF. Full variable domain (rest looked up from reference TRBV9 and TRBJ1-3): DSGVTQTPKHLITATGQRVTLRCSPRSGDLSVYWYQQSLDQGLQFLIQYYNGEERAKGNILERFSAQQFPDLHSELNLSSLELGDSALYFCASSASSGRTSGNTIYFGEGSWLTVV.

CDR3 DNA: TGTGCCAGCAGCTTCAACAGGGGTGGTGCAGATACGCAGTATTTT. This translates into CASSFNRGGADTQYF. The chain combines TRBV13 with TRBJ2-3, with TRBD1 matching over 7 bases. V gave up 3 bases and J gave up 4 bases; unmatched junction bases: 7. This CDR3 comprises 15 residues. The germline V gene encodes CDR1 PRHDT and CDR2 FYEKMQ (reference sequence).

The chain is built from TRBV28 and TRBJ2-7, with D perhaps TRBD1 or TRBD2 (6 bases each). Germline V gene data show CDR1 as MDHEN and CDR2 as SYDVKM. V lost 7 bases to trimming and J lost 0 bases, with 16 bases between them. The CDR3 runs to 15 residues. Here the CDR3 DNA reads TGTGCCAGCATGTTTAGAAGGGGGGTCTCCTACGAGCAGTACTTC. Protein sequence: CASMFRRGVSYEQYF.

This clone was found once. This chain joins TRBV28 and TRBJ2-7; D gene ambiguous. The CDR3 is made up of 12 amino acids. With 1 base removed from V and 4 bases from J, the gap between germline ends came to 5 bases. Per germline, CDR1 MDHEN and CDR2 SYDVKM. CDR3 nucleotide sequence: TGTGCCAGCAGTTTATCTCGTTACGAGCAGTACTTC. Translating gives CASSLSRYEQYF.

The genes are TRBV4-2 and TRBJ2-3; 7 nucleotides agree with TRBD1. The CDR3 covers 17 residues. Germline CDR1 LGHNA, CDR2 YNFKEQ. The V segment lost 1 base and the J segment 0 bases; nucleotides outside the gene matches: 7. The CDR3 here is CASSQGGTALSTDTQYF. The CDR3 nucleotides read TGTGCCAGCAGCCAAGGGGGGACAGCTCTTAGCACAGATACGCAGTATTTT.

The chain couples TRBV19 to TRBJ1-3; tentative D call: TRBD1 (5 bases). V was clipped by 7 bases and J by 3 bases, with 22 bases between them. From germline, CDR1 is LNHDA and CDR2 SQIVND (reference sequence). This CDR3 has 17 amino acids. CDR3 region: CASNAHLGRGIGNTIYF. In DNA form, the CDR3 reads TGTGCCAGTAACGCTCACCTAGGAAGGGGAATTGGAAACACCATATATTTT.

The chain carries TRBV5-1 and TRBJ1-4; maybe TRBD1 (6 bases). The CDR3 extends over 14 amino acids. Germline V gene data show CDR1 as SGHRS and CDR2 as YFSETQ. V lost 1 base and J 8 bases, leaving 12 bases between the germline ends. The CDR3 loop reads CASSLNTGKEKLFF. CDR3 coding DNA: TGCGCCAGCAGCTTGAACACAGGGAAGGAAAAACTGTTTTTT.

The V call is TRBV3-1 (or the pseudogene TRBV3-2), the J call TRBJ2-7; 8 bases align to TRBD1. CDR3 size: 15 residues. J was trimmed by 0 bases and V by 4 bases; bases with no gene match: 5. The germline gives CDR1 LGHDT, CDR2 YNNKEL (reference sequence). CDR3 loop: CASSPWGQDSYEQYF. Here the CDR3 DNA reads TGTGCCAGCAGCCCCTGGGGACAGGACTCCTACGAGCAGTACTTC.

This chain connects TRBV14 to TRBJ2-3; a possible D gene is TRBD2 (6 bases). The germline V gene encodes CDR1 SGHDN and CDR2 FVKESK. The CDR3 runs to 19 residues. V lost 3 bases, J lost 0 bases, and 22 bases lay in between. This chain's CDR3 is CASSQFPGATLFSTDTQYF. The CDR3 DNA is TGTGCCAGCAGCCAGTTCCCGGGAGCGACCCTCTTTAGCACAGATACGCAGTATTTT. The variable domain in full, with the rest retrieved from reference TRBV14 and TRBJ2-3, is EAGVTQFPSHSVIEKGQTVTLRCDPISGHDNLYWYRRVMGKEIKFLLHFVKESKQDESGMPNNRFLAERTGGTYSTLKVQPAELEDSGVYFCASSQFPGATLFSTDTQYFGPGTRLTVL.

V gene TRBV9 combines with J gene TRBJ2-3; TRBD2 agrees at 9 bases. Trimming removed 4 bases from V and 4 bases from J; junction bases left unmatched: 7. Per the germline V gene, CDR1 is SGDLS and CDR2 is YYNGEE. CDR3 length equals 15 residues. The CDR3 nucleotides read TGTGCCAGCAGCCCTTCCGGGACTAGCTCAGATACGCAGTATTTT. Protein: CASSPSGTSSDTQYF.

The V and J genes are TRBV10-3 and TRBJ2-7; 7 bases align to TRBD1. The J segment lost 6 bases and the V segment lost 10 bases, leaving 12 bases of the junction unmatched. Germline lookup yields CDR1 ENHRY and CDR2 SYGVKD. This CDR3 spans 13 amino acids. The CDR3: CATWETGPLEQYF. The CDR3 bases are TGTGCCACCTGGGAGACAGGGCCGCTCGAGCAGTACTTC.

This clone was found a few times. The chain employs TRBV19 and TRBJ2-7; TRBD1 or TRBD2 may be the D gene (6 bases each). Trimming shortened V by 3 bases and J by 4 bases, and 10 bases separated the two germline ends. The CDR3 runs to 13 residues. The germline V gene has CDR1 LNHDA and CDR2 SQIVND (reference sequence). CDR3 sequence (DNA): TGTGCCAGTAGTATGCAGGGGAGGTACGAGCAGTACTTC. As protein: CASSMQGRYEQYF. Based on the CDR3 plus reference TRBV19 and TRBJ2-7, the full variable domain is DGGITQSPKYLFRKEGQNVTLSCEQNLNHDAMYWYRQDPGQGLRLIYYSQIVNDFQKGDIAEGYSVSREKKESFPLTVTSAQKNPTAFYLCASSMQGRYEQYFGPGTRLTVT.

The V gene is TRBV5-1, the J gene TRBJ2-5; D could derive from TRBD1 or TRBD2 (5 bases each). Germline V gene data show CDR1 as SGHRS and CDR2 as YFSETQ. The ends were cut back, 3 bases at V and 0 bases at J, with 15 bases in the middle. CDR3 size: 16 residues. CDR3 amino acids: CASSSGGWGNQETQYF. CDR3 coding DNA: TGCGCCAGCAGCTCCGGAGGCTGGGGCAACCAAGAGACCCAGTACTTC.

The chain carries TRBV30 and TRBJ1-6, with no clear D. In germline, CDR1 is GTSNPN, CDR2 SVGIG (reference sequence). The CDR3 totals 14 residues. V gave up 2 bases and J gave up 0 bases, with 5 bases separating them. The CDR3 sequence is CAWSLNSYNSPLHF. CDR3 DNA sequence: TGTGCCTGGAGTCTAAACTCCTATAATTCACCCCTCCACTTT.

The genes are TRBV2 and TRBJ1-5; 7 bases map to TRBD1. Germline assignment: CDR1 SNHLY and CDR2 FYNNEI. This CDR3 is 13 amino acids long. The trim removed 7 bases at V and 9 bases at J, leaving 9 bases unmatched. CDR3 region: CASKGANASPQHF. Here the CDR3 DNA reads TGTGCCAGCAAGGGGGCTAACGCTTCGCCCCAGCATTTT. Full variable domain (remainder filled in from reference TRBV2 and TRBJ1-5): EPEVTQTPSHQVTQMGQEVILRCVPISNHLYFYWYRQILGQKVEFLVSFYNNEISEKSEIFDDQFSVERPDGSNFTLKIRSTKLEDSAMYFCASKGANASPQHFGDGTRLSIL.

The chain combines TRBV5-8 with TRBJ1-6; D unclear. The germline gives CDR1 SGHTS, CDR2 YDEGEE. The CDR3 runs 12 residues. V dropped 4 bases and J dropped 14 bases, with 13 bases sitting between them. The CDR3 DNA reads TGTGCCAGCAGCCTGAGCGGAGCCACCCTCCACTTT. Translation: CASSLSGATLHF.

This chain joins TRBV2 and TRBJ2-2; 7 bases map to TRBD1. CDR1 SNHLY and CDR2 FYNNEI come from the germline V gene. Unmatched junction bases numbered 8, after V lost 11 bases and J lost 5 bases. The CDR3 runs 13 residues. The DNA of the CDR3 is TGTGCCTCACAGGGGACACCTACCGGGGAGCTGTTTTTT. Its protein is CASQGTPTGELFF.

The V call is TRBV30, the J call TRBJ1-1, with a tentative D call TRBD1 (6 bases). The V end lost 6 bases, the J end lost 10 bases, and 12 bases lay between the germline ends. This CDR3 region has 10 residues. Germline CDR1 and CDR2: GTSNPN and SVGIG (reference sequence). CDR3 bases: TGTGCCTGCAAACAGGGTGGAGCTTTCTTT. This encodes CACKQGGAFF.

The chain is built from TRBV4-3 and TRBJ2-3; the D gene is possibly TRBD2 (7 bases). CDR1 LGHNA and CDR2 YSLEER come from the germline V gene. The CDR3 is made up of 16 amino acids. With 0 bases removed from V and 6 bases from J, the gap between germline ends came to 16 bases. The CDR3 bases are TGCGCCAGCAGCCAAGATTTAGGCCGGGGGGCCGATACGCAGTATTTT. Its translation is CASSQDLGRGADTQYF.

The chain carries TRBV27 and TRBJ2-7; 7 positions agree with TRBD1. Per the germline V gene, CDR1 is MNHEY and CDR2 is SMNVEV (reference sequence). Trimming took 5 bases from V and 3 from J; bases not matched to a gene: 10. The CDR3 contains 15 residues. As DNA, the CDR3 is TGTGCCAGCAGTCCACATTCGGGACAGCTCTACGAGCAGTACTTC. Translated: CASSPHSGQLYEQYF.

The rearrangement links TRBV2 to TRBJ2-1; no clear D. The CDR3 loop spans 15 amino acids. The germline V and J ends were trimmed by 3 bases and 0 bases, with 9 bases remaining between them. Germline lookup yields CDR1 SNHLY and CDR2 FYNNEI. The CDR3 is CASSEVPSSYNEQFF. CDR3 nucleotides: TGTGCCAGCAGTGAGGTCCCGAGCTCCTACAATGAGCAGTTCTTC.

The chain is built from TRBV28 and TRBJ2-6; weak D call: TRBD1 (6 bases). The CDR3 runs to 16 residues. Between the trimmed V and J ends, which lost 5 bases and 2 bases, there was a span of 13 bases. Germline values: CDR1 MDHEN, CDR2 SYDVKM. CDR3 nucleotide sequence: TGTGCCAGCAGTATAGCAGGGGACCCTGGGGCCAACGTCCTGACTTTC. Translation gives CASSIAGDPGANVLTF.

This clone turned up a few times. The V call is TRBV20-1, the J call TRBJ2-5; perhaps TRBD1 as D (5 bases). The germline V and J ends were trimmed by 7 bases and 1 base, with 7 bases remaining between them. In germline, CDR1 is DFQATT, CDR2 SNEGSKA (reference sequence). The CDR3 contains 11 residues. The CDR3 here is CSGQGQETQYF. CDR3 nucleotide sequence: TGCAGTGGGCAGGGCCAAGAGACCCAGTACTTC.

This chain uses TRBV20-1 with TRBJ1-1; perhaps TRBD1 as D (6 bases). There are 13 residues in the CDR3. CDR1 is DFQATT, CDR2 SNEGSKA, per germline (reference sequence). Trimming took 3 bases from V and 10 from J, leaving 18 bases between them. The DNA of the CDR3 is TGCAGTGCTAGTCAGGGGATCCTCACAGGAGCTTTCTTT. It specifies CSASQGILTGAFF.

The CDR3 protein is CASSLGLAGFSTDTQYF. For the CDR3, the DNA is TGTGCCAGCAGCTTGGGCTTAGCGGGTTTTAGCACAGATACGCAGTATTTT. The chain links TRBV7-3 to TRBJ2-3, with 7 bases fitting TRBD2. J was trimmed by 0 bases and V by 3 bases; bases with no gene match: 9. Germline V gene sequence: CDR1 SGHTA, CDR2 FQGTGA. The CDR3 loop spans 17 amino acids.

The J gene is TRBJ1-1, the V gene TRBV11-3; weak D call: TRBD1 (5 bases). Trimming removed 2 bases from V and 1 base from J, with 8 bases in between. The CDR3 extends over 14 amino acids. Germline V gene sequence: CDR1 SGHNT, CDR2 YENEEA. The CDR3 reads CASSLQGGNTEAFF. The CDR3 DNA is TGTGCCAGCAGCTTACAGGGCGGGAACACTGAAGCTTTCTTT.

The chain is built from TRBV29-1 and TRBJ2-6; D not resolved. Germline CDR1 SQVTM, CDR2 ANQGSEA. The V end lost 4 bases, the J end lost 4 bases, and 8 bases lay between the germline ends. The CDR3 covers 13 residues. Here the CDR3 reads CSVGGTGANVLTF. The CDR3 DNA reads as TGCAGCGTTGGGGGTACAGGGGCCAACGTCCTGACTTTC.

This clone was found once. The chain has TRBV13 and TRBJ2-7, with TRBD1 matching over 7 bases. With V trimmed by 5 bases and J by 0 bases, 10 bases remained unmatched. Germline V lookup: CDR1 PRHDT, CDR2 FYEKMQ (reference sequence). The CDR3 consists of 16 residues. CDR3 region: CASSETQGSGSYEQYF. The DNA for the CDR3 is TGTGCCAGCAGCGAGACACAGGGGAGCGGCTCCTACGAGCAGTACTTC.

The chain employs TRBV12-2 and TRBJ2-7. TRBV12-2 is marked as a pseudogene. The CDR3 runs 14 residues. CDR3 loop: CASRLPGPNYEQYF. CDR3 coding DNA: TGTGCAAGTCGCTTACCGGGACCGAATTACGAGCAGTACTTC.